These T cell receptor beta chains were read from a single sample in a study of T cell changes during pregnancy in multiple sclerosis. Clones were read by immunoSEQ multiplex PCR, and TCRdb kept only the in-frame ones, dropping some. The sample records about 130,000 clones, roughly 96% being singletons. The sequencing here drew on peripheral blood, taken after pregnancy. The source of these receptors is a female donor with multiple sclerosis, enrolled in a pregnancy study. CDR3s include the opening cysteine and the closing phenylalanine or tryptophan. Fields, in order: J gene, D gene, clone size, V gene, CDR3 protein, CDR3 DNA. D genes are given only for firm matches. Size values are once, few and many counts, or a class for expanded clones, and some rows have none.

TRBJ2-5 TRBD1 NA TRBV4-3 CASSEGPGTGEKETQYF TGCGCCAGCAGCGAAGGACCCGGGACAGGGGAAAAAGAGACCCAGTACTTC
TRBJ2-7 NA NA TRBV30 CAWSVGTFPKQYF TGTGCCTGGAGTGTAGGGACATTCCCCAAGCAGTACTTC
TRBJ2-5 NA NA TRBV2 CASRVVETQYF TGTGCCTCGAGGGTGGTAGAGACCCAGTACTTC
TRBJ2-3 NA NA TRBV15 CATSRDWKGIRADTQYF TGTGCCACCAGCAGAGATTGGAAGGGGATCCGAGCAGATACGCAGTATTTT
TRBJ2-1 NA NA TRBV5-1 CASSPWSARGNEQFF TGCGCCAGCAGCCCCTGGAGTGCTAGGGGGAATGAGCAGTTCTTC
TRBJ2-1 TRBD1 NA TRBV28 CASRGQGARNEQFF TGTGCCAGCCGAGGGCAGGGGGCGCGGAATGAGCAGTTCTTC
TRBJ2-3 NA NA TRBV4-1 CASSQEVPADTQYF TGCGCCAGCAGCCAAGAAGTCCCGGCAGATACGCAGTATTTT
TRBJ2-5 TRBD1 NA TRBV14 CASSQVTGEETQYF TGTGCCAGCAGCCAAGTTACAGGGGAAGAGACCCAGTACTTC
TRBJ1-1 NA few TRBV20-1 CSARWAIEAFF TGCAGTGCTAGATGGGCCATTGAAGCTTTCTTT
TRBJ2-1 NA NA TRBV18 CASSPPAGNYNEQFF TGTGCCAGCTCACCACCGGCGGGTAACTACAATGAGCAGTTCTTC
TRBJ2-7 TRBD1 NA TRBV10-3 CATWDSTYEQYF TGTGCCACCTGGGACAGCACCTACGAGCAGTACTTC
TRBJ1-5 TRBD1 NA TRBV2 CASSVQGAAGNQPQHF TGTGCCAGCAGCGTACAGGGGGCGGCGGGCAATCAGCCCCAGCATTTT
TRBJ2-2 NA NA TRBV19 CASSISFSGAGELFF TGTGCCAGTAGTATTTCCTTTAGTGGTGCCGGGGAGCTGTTTTTT
TRBJ2-7 TRBD1 NA TRBV6-6 CASTNPRGQGAGEQYF TGTGCCAGCACCAACCCTCGGGGACAGGGGGCTGGAGAGCAGTACTTC
TRBJ2-2 NA NA TRBV10-3 CAISEDGRGIGTGELFF TGTGCCATCAGTGAGGATGGCAGGGGAATAGGAACCGGGGAGCTGTTTTTT
TRBJ2-5 NA NA TRBV27 CASSLIPSAETQYF TGTGCCAGCAGTTTAATACCCTCCGCGGAGACCCAGTACTTC
TRBJ1-2 NA NA TRBV30 CAWSAQGIYGYTF TGTGCCTGGAGTGCTCAGGGGATCTATGGCTACACCTTC
TRBJ1-3 NA NA TRBV2 CASSEEATGNTIYF TGTGCCAGCAGTGAGGAGGCTACTGGAAACACCATATATTTT
TRBJ2-7 NA NA TRBV29-1 CSVDYGYEQYF TGCAGCGTTGACTACGGTTACGAGCAGTACTTC
TRBJ2-2 NA NA TRBV5-1 CASSLAPAGELFF TGCGCCAGCAGCTTGGCTCCGGCCGGGGAGCTGTTTTTT
TRBJ2-1 NA NA TRBV14 CASSQEAITSYLNNEQFF TGTGCCAGCAGCCAAGAGGCCATAACTAGCTACCTAAACAATGAGCAGTTCTTC
TRBJ2-1 TRBD2 once TRBV7-9 CASSLQFSGRALGNEQFF TGTGCCAGCAGCTTACAGTTTAGCGGGAGGGCCTTAGGCAATGAGCAGTTCTTC
TRBJ2-7 NA NA TRBV27 CASRFSGEYEQYF TGTGCCAGCAGGTTCTCGGGAGAATACGAGCAGTACTTC
TRBJ2-1 TRBD2 NA TRBV19 CASSIPAGVYNEQFF TGTGCCAGTAGTATCCCAGCGGGAGTGTACAATGAGCAGTTCTTC
TRBJ2-7 NA NA TRBV25-1 CASSVGPTGNAYEQYF TGTGCCAGCAGTGTGGGGCCTACAGGGAACGCGTACGAGCAGTACTTC
TRBJ2-1 TRBD2 NA TRBV7-2 CASLWGEGRVQREQFF TGTGCCAGCTTGTGGGGGGAGGGCCGTGTACAACGGGAGCAGTTCTTC
TRBJ2-7 NA NA TRBV18 CASSPPGYSYEQYF TGTGCCAGCTCACCTCCGGGATACTCCTACGAGCAGTACTTC
TRBJ2-3 TRBD2 NA TRBV9 CASSVQGSGRADTQYF TGTGCCAGCAGCGTTCAGGGTAGCGGGAGGGCAGATACGCAGTATTTT
TRBJ2-2 NA NA TRBV30 CAWSTSYTGELFF TGTGCCTGGAGTACCAGTTACACCGGGGAGCTGTTTTTT
TRBJ2-3 TRBD2 NA TRBV28 CASSTPLAGVADTQYF TGTGCCAGCAGTACCCCACTAGCGGGAGTGGCAGATACGCAGTATTTT
TRBJ2-5 NA NA TRBV7-9 CASSLVPGGGETQYF TGTGCCAGCAGCTTAGTCCCAGGGGGAGGAGAGACCCAGTACTTC
TRBJ2-1 NA NA TRBV29-1 CSVVARDFSYNEQFF TGCAGCGTTGTTGCCCGGGACTTCTCCTACAATGAGCAGTTCTTC
TRBJ1-6 NA NA TRBV5-1 CATRAGLNSPLHF TGCGCCACCAGGGCAGGGTTGAATTCACCCCTCCACTTT
TRBJ2-5 TRBD2 NA TRBV10-3 CAISPGLAAQETQYF TGTGCCATCAGTCCGGGACTAGCCGCACAAGAGACCCAGTACTTC
TRBJ2-1 TRBD2 once TRBV27 CASSLSSGATGSYNEQFF TGTGCCAGCAGTTTATCTAGCGGGGCTACGGGGTCCTACAATGAGCAGTTCTTC
TRBJ1-2 NA NA TRBV7-2 CASSPTSRGYTF TGTGCCAGCAGCCCAACTTCCCGAGGCTACACCTTC
TRBJ2-1 TRBD2 NA TRBV10-3 CAIRQRESGNNEQFF TGTGCCATCAGACAGCGGGAGAGTGGGAACAATGAGCAGTTCTTC
TRBJ2-5 NA NA TRBV29-1 CSVRQSGETQYF TGCAGCGTTCGGCAGTCGGGAGAGACCCAGTACTTC
TRBJ2-7 NA NA TRBV11-2 CASSLGFAGTYEQYF TGTGCCAGCAGCTTAGGGTTCGCAGGTACCTACGAGCAGTACTTC
TRBJ2-7 TRBD2 NA TRBV4-2 CASSQVLAAGEQYF TGTGCCAGCAGCCAAGTTCTAGCGGCGGGGGAGCAGTACTTC
TRBJ2-2 NA NA TRBV6-5 CASSYGLTGELFF TGTGCCAGCAGTTACGGTCTAACCGGGGAGCTGTTTTTT
TRBJ2-7 NA NA TRBV28 CASRSDAYEQYF TGTGCCAGCAGGAGCGATGCCTACGAGCAGTACTTC
TRBJ2-1 TRBD2 NA TRBV2 CASSELAGSSYNEQFF TGTGCCAGCAGTGAACTAGCGGGGAGCTCCTACAATGAGCAGTTCTTC